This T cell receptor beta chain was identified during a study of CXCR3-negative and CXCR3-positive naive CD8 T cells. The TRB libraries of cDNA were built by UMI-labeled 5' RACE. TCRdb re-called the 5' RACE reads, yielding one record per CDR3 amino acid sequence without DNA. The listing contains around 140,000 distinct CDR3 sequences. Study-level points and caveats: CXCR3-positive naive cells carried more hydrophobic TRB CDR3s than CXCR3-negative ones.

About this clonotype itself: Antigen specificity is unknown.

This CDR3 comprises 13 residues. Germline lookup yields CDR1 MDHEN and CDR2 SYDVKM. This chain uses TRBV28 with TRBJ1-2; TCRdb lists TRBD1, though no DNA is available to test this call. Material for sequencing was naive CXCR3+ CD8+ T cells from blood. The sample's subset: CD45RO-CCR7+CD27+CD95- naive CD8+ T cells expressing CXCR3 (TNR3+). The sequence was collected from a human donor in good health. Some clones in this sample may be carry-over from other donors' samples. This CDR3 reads CASSAGEAGGYTF.